What follows is one T cell receptor (beta chain) and its context. The data originate from a study of CD8 T cells in Susac syndrome. Random hexamers primed reverse transcription of 0.5 to 1 ug RNA. Amplification of TCR beta CDR3 was carried out by immunoSEQ multiplex PCR, which covered 54 Vbeta and 13 Jbeta segments. TCRdb re-called the immunoSEQ multiplex PCR reads through MiXCR, storing one row per CDR3 protein. The sample records about 120,000 distinct CDR3 sequences, approximately 94% being singletons. The CDR3 sequence is 16 residues long. The V gene lost 1 base and the J gene lost 1 base, with 14 bases spanning the gap. In germline, CDR1 is LGHDT, CDR2 YNNKEL (reference sequence).

Sample: CD4+ T cells from PBMCs. The clonotype comes from a human donor in good health. The chain combines TRBV3-1 with TRBJ2-7, with D perhaps matching TRBD1 (5 bases). DNA for the CDR3: TGTGCCAGCAGCCAAGTTCAGGGCCCAACATCCTACGAGCAGTACTTC. It is translated as CASSQVQGPTSYEQYF.